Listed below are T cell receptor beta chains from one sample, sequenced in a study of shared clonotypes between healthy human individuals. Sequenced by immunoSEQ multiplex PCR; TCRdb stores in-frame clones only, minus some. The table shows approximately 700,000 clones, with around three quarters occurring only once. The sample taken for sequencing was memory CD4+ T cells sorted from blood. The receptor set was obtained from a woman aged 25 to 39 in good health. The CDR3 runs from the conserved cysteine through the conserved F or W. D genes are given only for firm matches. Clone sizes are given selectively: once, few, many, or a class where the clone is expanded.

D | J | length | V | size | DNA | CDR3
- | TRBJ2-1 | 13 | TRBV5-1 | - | TGCGCCAGCAGCTTGGGTCAGGGGAATGAGCAGTTCTTC | CASSLGQGNEQFF
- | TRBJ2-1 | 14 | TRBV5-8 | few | TGTGCCAGCAGCTTGTTCAGGTTCTACAATGAGCAGTTCTTC | CASSLFRFYNEQFF
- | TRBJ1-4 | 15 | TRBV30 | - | TGTGCCTGGTTAAACACCGGGACGCATAATGAAAAACTGTTTTTT | CAWLNTGTHNEKLFF
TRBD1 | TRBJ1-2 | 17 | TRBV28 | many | TGTGCCAGCAGTCCCGCCGGGACAGCAGAGCAGAACTATGGCTACACCTTC | CASSPAGTAEQNYGYTF
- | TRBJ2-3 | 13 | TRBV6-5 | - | TGTGCCAGCAGTTATACAGTCGGGGATACGCAGTATTTT | CASSYTVGDTQYF
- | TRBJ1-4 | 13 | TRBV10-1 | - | TGCGCCAGCAGTGTCTCCGGGGCCGAAAAACTGTTTTTT | CASSVSGAEKLFF
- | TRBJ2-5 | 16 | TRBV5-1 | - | TGCGCCAGCAGCCCCGGAAATACAGGGTTGGGGGAGACCCAGTACTTC | CASSPGNTGLGETQYF
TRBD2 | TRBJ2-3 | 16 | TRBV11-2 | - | TGTGCCAGCAGCTTCACCCCCAGCGGGGTCACAGATACGCAGTATTTT | CASSFTPSGVTDTQYF
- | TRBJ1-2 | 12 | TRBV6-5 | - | TGTGCCAGCAGCGGGACCGACTATGGCTACACCTTC | CASSGTDYGYTF
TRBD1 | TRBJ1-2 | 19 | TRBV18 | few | TGTGCCAGCTCACCGGCGACAGGGGGCGACTTTTTAGAGAACTATGGCTACACCTTC | CASSPATGGDFLENYGYTF
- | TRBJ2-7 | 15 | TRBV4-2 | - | TGTGCCAGCAGCCAAGAAAGCGGGACATCCCACGAGCAGTACTTC | CASSQESGTSHEQYF
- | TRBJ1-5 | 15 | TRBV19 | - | TGTGCCAGTAGTATGCCTACAGGGATTGCGCAGCCCCAGCATTTT | CASSMPTGIAQPQHF
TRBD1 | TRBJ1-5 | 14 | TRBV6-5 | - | TGTGCCAGCAGTTCAGGGACAGGGAATCAGCCCCAGCATTTT | CASSSGTGNQPQHF
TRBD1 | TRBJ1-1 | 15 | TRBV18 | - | TGTGCCAGCTCACCAAGGACAGGGGCGAACACTGAAGCTTTCTTT | CASSPRTGANTEAFF
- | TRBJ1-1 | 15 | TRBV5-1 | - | TGCGCCAGCAGCACCCAGGGGCCTCGCGGCACTGAAGCTTTCTTT | CASSTQGPRGTEAFF
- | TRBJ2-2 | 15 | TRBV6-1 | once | TGTGCCAGCAGAATTGACCAAGCGGGCACCGGGGAGCTGTTTTTT | CASRIDQAGTGELFF
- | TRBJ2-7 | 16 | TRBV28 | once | TGTGCCAGCAGGGAAGCCGATGGAACAGGGACTACGAAGCAGTACTTC | CASREADGTGTTKQYF
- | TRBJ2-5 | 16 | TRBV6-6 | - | TGTGCCAGCAGTTACCCTCGGGATCACTTCGGGGAGACCCAGTACTTC | CASSYPRDHFGETQYF
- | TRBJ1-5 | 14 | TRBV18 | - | TGTGCCAGCTCCCCTACCCGAGAAGATCAGCCCCAGCATTTT | CASSPTREDQPQHF
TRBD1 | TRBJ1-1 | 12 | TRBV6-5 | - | TGTGCCAGCTCTCCAGGGGGCACTGAAGCTTTCTTT | CASSPGGTEAFF
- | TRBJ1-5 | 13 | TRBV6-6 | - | TGTGCCAGCAGTTACGGCAGGAATCAGCCCCAGCATTTT | CASSYGRNQPQHF
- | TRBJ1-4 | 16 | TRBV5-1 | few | TGCGCCAGCAGCCCAACTTCACGCTCGACTAGTGAAAAACTGTTTTTT | CASSPTSRSTSEKLFF
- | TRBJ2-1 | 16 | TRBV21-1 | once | TGTGCCAGCAGCAAAATTGAGGGAGTACTCTACAATGAGCAGTTCTTC | CASSKIEGVLYNEQFF
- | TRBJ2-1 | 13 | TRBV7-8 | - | TGTGCCAGCAGCTTCAAGTTTTTCAATGAGCAGTTCTTC | CASSFKFFNEQFF
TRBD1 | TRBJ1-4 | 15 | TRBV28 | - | TGTGCCAGCAGCGAGTCGGGACAGGGGAATGAAAAACTGTTTTTT | CASSESGQGNEKLFF
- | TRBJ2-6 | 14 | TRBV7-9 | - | TGTGCCAGCAGCCGTAGCGAGGCTGCCAACGTCCTGACTTTC | CASSRSEAANVLTF
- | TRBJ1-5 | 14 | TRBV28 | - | TGTGCCAGCATTTACTCAGGGGGCAATCAGCCCCAGCATTTT | CASIYSGGNQPQHF
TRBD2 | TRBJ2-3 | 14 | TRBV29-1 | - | TGCACTGGGTTGGCTAGCGGGGACACAGATACGCAGTATTTT | CTGLASGDTDTQYF
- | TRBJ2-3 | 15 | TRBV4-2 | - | TGTGCCAGCAGGGACTGGAAGGCAAGCACAGATACGCAGTATTTT | CASRDWKASTDTQYF
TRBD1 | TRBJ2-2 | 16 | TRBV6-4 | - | TGTGCCAGCAGTGACTCGGCAGGGGGGAACACCGGGGAGCTGTTTTTT | CASSDSAGGNTGELFF
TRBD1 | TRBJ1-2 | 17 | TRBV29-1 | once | TGCAGCGTTGAAGATCCGGGGACAGGGGCCACTAACTATGGCTACACCTTC | CSVEDPGTGATNYGYTF
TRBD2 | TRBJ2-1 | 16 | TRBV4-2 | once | TGTGCCAGCAGCCAGGACGGGACTAGCGGATACAATGAGCAGTTCTTC | CASSQDGTSGYNEQFF
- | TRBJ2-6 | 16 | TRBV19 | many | TGTGCCAGTAGTATAGGTCTGAGCTCTGGGGCCAACGTCCTGACTTTC | CASSIGLSSGANVLTF
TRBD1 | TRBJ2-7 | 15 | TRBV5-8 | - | TGTGCCAGCAGCTACTGGACAGGGAACACCTACGAGCAGTACTTC | CASSYWTGNTYEQYF
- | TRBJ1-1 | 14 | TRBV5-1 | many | TGCGCCAGCAGCTTGGAGGCGGGGGTCACTGAAGCTTTCTTT | CASSLEAGVTEAFF
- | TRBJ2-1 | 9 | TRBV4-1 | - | TGCGCCAGCAGCCAAGCCCCGTTCTTC | CASSQAPFF
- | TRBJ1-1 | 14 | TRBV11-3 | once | TGTGCCAGCAGCTTAGGGACAGAGAACACTGAAGCTTTCTTT | CASSLGTENTEAFF
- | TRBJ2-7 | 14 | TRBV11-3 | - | TGTGCCAGCAGCTTGGGCGGGAACTCCTACGAGCAGTACTTC | CASSLGGNSYEQYF
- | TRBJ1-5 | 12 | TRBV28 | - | TGTGCCAGCAGTTTCGGTACTCAGCCCCAGCATTTT | CASSFGTQPQHF
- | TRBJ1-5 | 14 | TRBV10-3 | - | TGTGCCATCAGCCCGGGGGAGGTCCCTCAGCCCCAGCATTTT | CAISPGEVPQPQHF
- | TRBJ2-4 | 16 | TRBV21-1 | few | TGTGCCAGCAGCAAGTGGGCGGTATGGGCCAAAAACATTCAGTACTTC | CASSKWAVWAKNIQYF
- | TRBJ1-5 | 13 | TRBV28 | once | TGTGCCAGCAGTTTAGCGGGCAATCAGCCCCAGCATTTT | CASSLAGNQPQHF
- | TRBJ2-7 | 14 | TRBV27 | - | TGTGCCAGCAGTCTGGGACGGGGAATCTACGAGCAGTACTTC | CASSLGRGIYEQYF
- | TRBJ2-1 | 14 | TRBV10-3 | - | TGTGCCATCAGTCCCGGGGACCGCCACAATGAGCAGTTCTTC | CAISPGDRHNEQFF
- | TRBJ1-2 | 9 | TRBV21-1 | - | TGTGCCACAGGGGATGGCTACACCTTC | CATGDGYTF
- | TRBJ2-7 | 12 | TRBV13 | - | TGTGCCAGCAGCTTTTCACGGGGCGAGCAGTACTTC | CASSFSRGEQYF
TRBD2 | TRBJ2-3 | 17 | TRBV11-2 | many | TGTGCCAGCAGCTTAGATGGGCTAGCGGGAGCCACAGATACGCAGTATTTT | CASSLDGLAGATDTQYF
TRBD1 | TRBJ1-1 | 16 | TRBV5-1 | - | TGCGCCAGCAGCGAGACAGGGGGTGATATGAACACTGAAGCTTTCTTT | CASSETGGDMNTEAFF
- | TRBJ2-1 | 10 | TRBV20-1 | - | TGCGCTTTCCGCCTCCCTGAGCAGTTCTTC | CAFRLPEQFF
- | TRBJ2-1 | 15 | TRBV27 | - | TGTGCCAGCAAGTTCATGGCCGAATATACTAATGAGCAGTTCTTC | CASKFMAEYTNEQFF
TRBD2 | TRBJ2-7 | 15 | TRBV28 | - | TGTGCCAGCAGTTTACCTCCGGGACTAGCGGCCGAGCAGTACTTC | CASSLPPGLAAEQYF